This T cell receptor beta chain was recorded in a study of T-cell memory formation after mild COVID-19. Notes on the study in general: Detection of some responders pre-infection suggested pre-existing cross-reactive memory T cells participated.

TCRdb recomputed calls from the 5' RACE reads with MiXCR, one row per CDR3 protein. The data contain 350,000 to 500,000 distinct CDR3 sequences, 15% to 20% of them singletons. The table lists this clonotype with many counts. Its antigen remains unknown. CDR3 length: 12 amino acids. V gave up 2 bases and J gave up 8 bases, with 9 bases separating them. This receptor was identified in a man younger than 35 who had mild COVID-19 (a few samples of this study predate the infection). Cell type and time point are not known. The rearrangement joins TRBV12-3 or TRBV12-4 to TRBJ1-1; D may be TRBD1 (6 bases). The sequenced sample was PBMCs or a T cell subset sorted from them (not recorded which). The CDR3 DNA reads TGTGCCAGCAGTTTACCGGGACAAGAAGCTTTCTTT. Its translation is CASSLPGQEAFF.